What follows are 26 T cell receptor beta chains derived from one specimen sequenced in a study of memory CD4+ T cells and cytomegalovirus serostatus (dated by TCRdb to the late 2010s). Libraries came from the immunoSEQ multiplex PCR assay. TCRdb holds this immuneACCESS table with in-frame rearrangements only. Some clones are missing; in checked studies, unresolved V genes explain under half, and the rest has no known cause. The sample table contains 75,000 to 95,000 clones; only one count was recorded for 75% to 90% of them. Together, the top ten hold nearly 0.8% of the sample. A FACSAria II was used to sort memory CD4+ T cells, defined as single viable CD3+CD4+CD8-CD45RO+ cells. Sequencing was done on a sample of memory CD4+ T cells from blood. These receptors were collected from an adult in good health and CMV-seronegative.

CDR3 sequence: CASSKSGDAARNTIYF. The CDR3 coding sequence is TGTGCCAGCAGCAAATCAGGGGATGCGGCTAGAAACACCATATATTTT. V usage is TRBV7-9 and J usage is TRBJ1-3; tentative D call: TRBD1 (6 bases). Germline-derived CDR1 and CDR2 are SEHNR and FQNEAQ (reference sequence). Trimming pared 5 bases from V and 5 bases from J, leaving 19 bases between. The CDR3 contains 16 residues.

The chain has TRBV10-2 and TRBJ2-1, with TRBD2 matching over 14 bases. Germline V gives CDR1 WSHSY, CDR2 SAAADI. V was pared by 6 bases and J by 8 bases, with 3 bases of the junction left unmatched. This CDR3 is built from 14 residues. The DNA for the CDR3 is TGCGCCAGCAGGACTAGCGGGGGGGCCTATGAGCAGTTCTTC. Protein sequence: CASRTSGGAYEQFF.

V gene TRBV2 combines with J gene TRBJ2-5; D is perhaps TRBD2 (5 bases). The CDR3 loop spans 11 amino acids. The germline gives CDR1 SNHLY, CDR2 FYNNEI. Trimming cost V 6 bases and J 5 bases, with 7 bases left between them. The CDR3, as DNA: TGTGCCAGCAGCCCGGGGGAGACCCAGTACTTC. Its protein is CASSPGETQYF.

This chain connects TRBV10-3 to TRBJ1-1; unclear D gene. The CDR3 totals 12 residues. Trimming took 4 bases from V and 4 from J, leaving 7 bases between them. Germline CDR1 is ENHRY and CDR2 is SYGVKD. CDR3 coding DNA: TGTGCCATCAGTGGAGGACTCACTGAAGCTTTCTTT. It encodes CAISGGLTEAFF.

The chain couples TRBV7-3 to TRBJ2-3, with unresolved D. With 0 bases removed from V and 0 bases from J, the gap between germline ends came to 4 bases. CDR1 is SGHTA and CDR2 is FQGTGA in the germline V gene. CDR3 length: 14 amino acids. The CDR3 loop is CASSLTSSTDTQYF. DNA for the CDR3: TGTGCCAGCAGCTTAACGAGTAGCACAGATACGCAGTATTTT.

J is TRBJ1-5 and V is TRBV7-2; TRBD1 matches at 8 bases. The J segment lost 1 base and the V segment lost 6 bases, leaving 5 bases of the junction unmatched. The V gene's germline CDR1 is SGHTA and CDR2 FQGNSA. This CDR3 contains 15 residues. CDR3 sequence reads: CASRRTGMSNQPQHF. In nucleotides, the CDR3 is TGTGCCAGCAGGCGGACAGGGATGAGCAATCAGCCCCAGCATTTT.

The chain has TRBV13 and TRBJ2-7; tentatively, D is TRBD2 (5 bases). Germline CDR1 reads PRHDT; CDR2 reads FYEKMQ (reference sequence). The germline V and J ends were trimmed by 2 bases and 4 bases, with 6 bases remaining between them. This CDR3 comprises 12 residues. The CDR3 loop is CASSLRGYEQYF. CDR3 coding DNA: TGTGCCAGCAGCTTACGGGGATACGAGCAGTACTTC.

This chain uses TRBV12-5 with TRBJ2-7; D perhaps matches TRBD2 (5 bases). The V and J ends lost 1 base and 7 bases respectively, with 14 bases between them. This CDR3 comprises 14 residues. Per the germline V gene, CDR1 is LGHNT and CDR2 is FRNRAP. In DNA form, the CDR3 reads TGTGCTAGTGGTTTGGCCGGGGTCCTCGGGGAGCAGTACTTC. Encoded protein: CASGLAGVLGEQYF.

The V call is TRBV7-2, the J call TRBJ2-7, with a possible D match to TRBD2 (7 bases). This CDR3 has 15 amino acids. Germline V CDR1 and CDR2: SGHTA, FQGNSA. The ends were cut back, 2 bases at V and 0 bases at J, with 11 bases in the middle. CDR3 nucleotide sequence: TGTGCCAGCAGCTTAAGGGGGGGAATCTCCTACGAGCAGTACTTC. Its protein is CASSLRGGISYEQYF.

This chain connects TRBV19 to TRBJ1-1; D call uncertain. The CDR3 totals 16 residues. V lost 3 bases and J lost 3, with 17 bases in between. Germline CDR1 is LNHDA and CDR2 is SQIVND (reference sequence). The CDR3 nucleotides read TGTGCCAGTAGTATCCTACTCTACAAAAGCCACACTGAAGCTTTCTTT. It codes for CASSILLYKSHTEAFF.

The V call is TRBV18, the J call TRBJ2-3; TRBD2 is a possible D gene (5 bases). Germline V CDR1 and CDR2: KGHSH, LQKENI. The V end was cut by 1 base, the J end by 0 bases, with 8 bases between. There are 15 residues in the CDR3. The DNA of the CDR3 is TGTGCCAGCTCACCACGAGGGCAGAGCACAGATACGCAGTATTTT. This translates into CASSPRGQSTDTQYF.

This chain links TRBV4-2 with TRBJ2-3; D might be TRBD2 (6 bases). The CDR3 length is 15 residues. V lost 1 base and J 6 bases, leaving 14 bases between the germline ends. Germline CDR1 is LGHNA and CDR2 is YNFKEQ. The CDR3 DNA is TGTGCCAGCAGCCAAGGGGGATTAGGAGGGGATACGCAGTATTTT. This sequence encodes CASSQGGLGGDTQYF.

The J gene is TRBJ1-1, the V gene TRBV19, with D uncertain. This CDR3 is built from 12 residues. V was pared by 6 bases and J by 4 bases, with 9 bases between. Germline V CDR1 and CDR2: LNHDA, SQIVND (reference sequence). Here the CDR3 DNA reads TGTGCCAGTAGGGCTCGGGGCACTGAAGCTTTCTTT. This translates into CASRARGTEAFF.

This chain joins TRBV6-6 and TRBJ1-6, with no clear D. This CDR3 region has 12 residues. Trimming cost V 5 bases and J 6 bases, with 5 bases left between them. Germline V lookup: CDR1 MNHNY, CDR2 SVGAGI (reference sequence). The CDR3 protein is CASSRTNSPLHF. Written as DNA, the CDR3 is TGTGCCAGCAGTCGGACTAATTCACCCCTCCACTTT.

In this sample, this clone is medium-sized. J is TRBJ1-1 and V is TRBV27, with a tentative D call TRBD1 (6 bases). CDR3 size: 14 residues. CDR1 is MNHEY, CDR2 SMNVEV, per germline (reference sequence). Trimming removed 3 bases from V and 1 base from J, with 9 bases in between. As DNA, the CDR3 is TGTGCCAGCAGTTTGCCAGGGGCGAACACTGAAGCTTTCTTT. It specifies CASSLPGANTEAFF.

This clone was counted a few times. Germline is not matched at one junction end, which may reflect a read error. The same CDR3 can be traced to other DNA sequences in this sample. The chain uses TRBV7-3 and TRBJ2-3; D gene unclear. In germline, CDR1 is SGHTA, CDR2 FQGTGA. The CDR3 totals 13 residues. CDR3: CASSSFSTDTQYF. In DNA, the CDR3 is TGTGCCAGTAGCTCTTTTAGCACAGATACGCAGTATTTT.

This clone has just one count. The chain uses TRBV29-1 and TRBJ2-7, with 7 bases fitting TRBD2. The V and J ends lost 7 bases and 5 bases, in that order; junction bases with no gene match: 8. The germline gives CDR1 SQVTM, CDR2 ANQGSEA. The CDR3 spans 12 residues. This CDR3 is CSASGDWDEQYF. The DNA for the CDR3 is TGCAGCGCCAGCGGGGACTGGGACGAGCAGTACTTC.

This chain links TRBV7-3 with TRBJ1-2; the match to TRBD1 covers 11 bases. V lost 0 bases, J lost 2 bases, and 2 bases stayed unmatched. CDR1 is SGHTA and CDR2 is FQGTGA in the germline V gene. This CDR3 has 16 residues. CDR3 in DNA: TGTGCCAGCAGCTTAACCCGGACAGGGGGCAACTATGGCTACACCTTC. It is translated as CASSLTRTGGNYGYTF.

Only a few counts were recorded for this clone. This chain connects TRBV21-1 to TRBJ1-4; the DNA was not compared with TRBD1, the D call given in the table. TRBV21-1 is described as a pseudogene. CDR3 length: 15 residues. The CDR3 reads CASSITRRWFEKLFF. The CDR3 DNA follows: TGTGCCAGCAGCATTACCAGGCGATGGTTTGAAAAACTGTTTTTT.

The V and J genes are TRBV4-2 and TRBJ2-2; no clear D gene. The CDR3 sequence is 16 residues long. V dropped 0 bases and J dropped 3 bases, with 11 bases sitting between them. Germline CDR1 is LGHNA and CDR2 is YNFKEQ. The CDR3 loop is CASSQDLVRDTGELFF. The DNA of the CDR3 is TGTGCCAGCAGCCAAGATCTTGTCAGAGACACCGGGGAGCTGTTTTTT.

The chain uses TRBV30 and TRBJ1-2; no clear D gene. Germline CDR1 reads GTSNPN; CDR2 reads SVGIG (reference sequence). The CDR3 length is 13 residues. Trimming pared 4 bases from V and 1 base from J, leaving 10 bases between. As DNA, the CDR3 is TGTGCCTGGAACTACCCGGGTAACTATGGCTACACCTTC. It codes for CAWNYPGNYGYTF.

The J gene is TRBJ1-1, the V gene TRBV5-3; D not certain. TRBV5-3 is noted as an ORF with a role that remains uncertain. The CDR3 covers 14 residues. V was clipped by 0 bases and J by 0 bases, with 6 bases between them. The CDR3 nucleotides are TGTGCCAGAAGCTTGGCCGGGTTGAACACTGAAGCTTTCTTT. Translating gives CARSLAGLNTEAFF.

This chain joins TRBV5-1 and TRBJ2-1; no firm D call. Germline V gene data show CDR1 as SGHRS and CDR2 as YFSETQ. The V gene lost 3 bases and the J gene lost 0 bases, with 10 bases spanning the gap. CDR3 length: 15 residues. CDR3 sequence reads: CASSYSSSSYNEQFF. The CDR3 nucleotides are TGCGCCAGCAGCTACAGCTCAAGCTCCTACAATGAGCAGTTCTTC.

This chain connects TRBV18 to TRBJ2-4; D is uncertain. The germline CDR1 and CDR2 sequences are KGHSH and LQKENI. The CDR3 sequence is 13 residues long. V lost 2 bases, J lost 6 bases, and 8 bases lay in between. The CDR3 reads CASSPESRNIQYF. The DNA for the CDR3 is TGTGCCAGCTCACCAGAATCCAGAAACATTCAGTACTTC.

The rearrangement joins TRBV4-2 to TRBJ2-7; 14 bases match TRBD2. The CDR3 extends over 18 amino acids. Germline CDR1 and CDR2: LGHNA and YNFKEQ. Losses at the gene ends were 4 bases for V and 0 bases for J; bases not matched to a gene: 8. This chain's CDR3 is CASSRRTSGGPYSYEQYF. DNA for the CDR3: TGTGCCAGCAGCCGCCGGACTAGCGGGGGGCCCTACTCCTACGAGCAGTACTTC.

The DNA of the CDR3 is TGTGCCAGTAGTAATCAGGGAGCCCAGCCCCAGCATTTT. Translation gives CASSNQGAQPQHF. The chain carries TRBV19 and TRBJ1-5; the D gene is possibly TRBD1 (5 bases). Trimming removed 4 bases at V and 7 bases at J, with 11 bases between. The CDR3 is made up of 13 amino acids. Looked up from germline, CDR1 is LNHDA and CDR2 is SQIVND (reference sequence).